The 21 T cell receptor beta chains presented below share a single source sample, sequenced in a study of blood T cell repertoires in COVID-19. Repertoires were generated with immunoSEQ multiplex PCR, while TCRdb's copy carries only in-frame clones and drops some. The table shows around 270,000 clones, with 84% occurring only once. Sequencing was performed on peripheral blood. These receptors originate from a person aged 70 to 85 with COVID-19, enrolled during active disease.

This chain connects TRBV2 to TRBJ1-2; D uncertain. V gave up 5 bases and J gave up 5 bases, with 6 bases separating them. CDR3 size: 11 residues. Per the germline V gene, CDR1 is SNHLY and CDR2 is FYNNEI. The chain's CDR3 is CASSQYYGYTF. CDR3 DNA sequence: TGTGCCAGCAGTCAGTATTATGGCTACACCTTC.

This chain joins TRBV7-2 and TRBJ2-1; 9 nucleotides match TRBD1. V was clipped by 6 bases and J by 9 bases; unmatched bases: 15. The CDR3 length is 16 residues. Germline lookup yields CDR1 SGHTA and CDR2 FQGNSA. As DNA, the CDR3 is TGTGCCAGCAGTTTGAATCCGGGACAGGGCTTTCCTGAGCAGTTCTTC. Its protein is CASSLNPGQGFPEQFF.

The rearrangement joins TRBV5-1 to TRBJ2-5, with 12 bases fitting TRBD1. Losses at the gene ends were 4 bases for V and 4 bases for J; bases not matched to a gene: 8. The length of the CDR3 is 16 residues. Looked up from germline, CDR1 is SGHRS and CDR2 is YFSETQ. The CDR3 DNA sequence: TGCGCCAGCAGCGCGGCCGGGACAGGGGGCCGAGAGACCCAGTACTTC. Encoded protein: CASSAAGTGGRETQYF.

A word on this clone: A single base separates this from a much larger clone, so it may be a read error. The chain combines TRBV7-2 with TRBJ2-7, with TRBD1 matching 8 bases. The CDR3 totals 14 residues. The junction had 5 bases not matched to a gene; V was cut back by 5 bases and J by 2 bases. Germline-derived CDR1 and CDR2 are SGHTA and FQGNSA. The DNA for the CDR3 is TGTGCCAGCAGCCCCGGACAGGGAACCTACGAGCAGTACTTC. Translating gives CASSPGQGTYEQYF.

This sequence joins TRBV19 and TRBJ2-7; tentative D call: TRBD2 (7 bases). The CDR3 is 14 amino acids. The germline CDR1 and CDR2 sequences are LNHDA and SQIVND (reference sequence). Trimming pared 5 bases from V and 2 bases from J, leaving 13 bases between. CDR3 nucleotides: TGTGCCAGTAGTCGAAGGGAGGGGGCCTACGAGCAGTACTTC. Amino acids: CASSRREGAYEQYF.

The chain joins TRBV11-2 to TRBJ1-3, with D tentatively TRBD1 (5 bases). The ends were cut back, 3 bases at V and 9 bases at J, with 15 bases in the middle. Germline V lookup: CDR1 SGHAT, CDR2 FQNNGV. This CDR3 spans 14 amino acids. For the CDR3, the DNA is TGTGCCAGCAGCTTCGGGGGGGGACGGCGCACCATATATTTT. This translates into CASSFGGGRRTIYF.

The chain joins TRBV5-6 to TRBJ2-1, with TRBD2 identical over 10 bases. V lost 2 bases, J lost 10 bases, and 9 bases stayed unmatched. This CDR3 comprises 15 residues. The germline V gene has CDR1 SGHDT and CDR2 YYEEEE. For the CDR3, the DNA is TGTGCCAGCAGCTTTAACCGACTAGCGGGCAGCGAGCAGTTCTTC. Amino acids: CASSFNRLAGSEQFF.

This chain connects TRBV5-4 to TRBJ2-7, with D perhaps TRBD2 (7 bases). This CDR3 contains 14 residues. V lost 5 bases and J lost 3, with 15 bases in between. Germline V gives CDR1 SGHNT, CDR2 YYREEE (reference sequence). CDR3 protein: CASSPSGTHYEQYF. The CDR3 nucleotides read TGTGCCAGCAGTCCAAGCGGGACACACTACGAGCAGTACTTC.

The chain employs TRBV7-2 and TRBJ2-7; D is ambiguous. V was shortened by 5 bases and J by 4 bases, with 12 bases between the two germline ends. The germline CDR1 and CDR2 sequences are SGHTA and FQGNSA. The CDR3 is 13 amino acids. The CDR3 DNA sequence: TGTGCCAGCAGCCTCGGGTCTAAATACGAGCAGTACTTC. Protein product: CASSLGSKYEQYF.

The DNA for the CDR3 is TGTGCCAGCAGCCAAGATCAAGGGGGCGTAGAGACCCAGTACTTC. Amino acid sequence: CASSQDQGGVETQYF. The chain links TRBV3-1 (or the pseudogene TRBV3-2) to TRBJ2-5, with 7 bases lining up with TRBD1. Germline lookup yields CDR1 LGHDT and CDR2 YNNKEL (reference sequence). The CDR3 contains 15 residues. Trimming removed 0 bases from V and 4 bases from J; junction bases left unmatched: 5.

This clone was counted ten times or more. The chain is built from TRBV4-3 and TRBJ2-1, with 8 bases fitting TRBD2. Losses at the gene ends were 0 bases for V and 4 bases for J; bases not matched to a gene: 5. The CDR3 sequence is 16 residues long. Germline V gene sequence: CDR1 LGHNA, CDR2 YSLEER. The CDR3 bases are TGCGCCAGCAGCCAAGAGGGTAGCGGGGCTTACAATGAGCAGTTCTTC. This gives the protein CASSQEGSGAYNEQFF.

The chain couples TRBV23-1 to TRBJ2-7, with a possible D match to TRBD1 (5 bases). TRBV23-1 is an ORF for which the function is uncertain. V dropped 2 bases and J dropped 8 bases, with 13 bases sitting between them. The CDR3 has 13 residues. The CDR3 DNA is TGCGCCAGCAGTCAAACAGGCCGTTGTAAGCAGTACTTC. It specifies CASSQTGRCKQYF.

The CDR3 DNA sequence: TGTGCCAGCAGCCTTCTTATCCCGGGACAGTCTACTTACACTGAAGCTTTCTTT. Encoded protein: CASSLLIPGQSTYTEAFF. The chain combines TRBV27 with TRBJ1-1; 7 nucleotides match TRBD1. CDR3 size: 18 residues. The germline V gene encodes CDR1 MNHEY and CDR2 SMNVEV (reference sequence). V lost 6 bases to trimming and J lost 3 bases; unmatched junction nucleotides: 19.

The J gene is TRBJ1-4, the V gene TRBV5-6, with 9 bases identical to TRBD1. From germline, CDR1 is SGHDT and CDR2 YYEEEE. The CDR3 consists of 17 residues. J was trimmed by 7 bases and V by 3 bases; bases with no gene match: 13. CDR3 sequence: CASSWALRGTGREKLFF. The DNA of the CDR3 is TGTGCCAGCAGCTGGGCCCTCCGGGGGACAGGGCGTGAAAAACTGTTTTTT.

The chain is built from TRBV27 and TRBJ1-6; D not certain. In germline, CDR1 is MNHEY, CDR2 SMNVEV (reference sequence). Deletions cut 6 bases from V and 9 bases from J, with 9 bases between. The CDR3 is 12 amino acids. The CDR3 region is CASSERASPLHF. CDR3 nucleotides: TGTGCCAGCAGCGAGAGGGCTTCACCCCTCCACTTT.

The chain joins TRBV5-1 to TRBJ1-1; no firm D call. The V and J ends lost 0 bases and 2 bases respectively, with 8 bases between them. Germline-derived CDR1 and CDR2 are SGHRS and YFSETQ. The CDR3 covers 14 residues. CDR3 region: CASSLDSSNTEAFF. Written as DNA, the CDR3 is TGCGCCAGCAGCTTGGACAGTTCTAACACTGAAGCTTTCTTT.

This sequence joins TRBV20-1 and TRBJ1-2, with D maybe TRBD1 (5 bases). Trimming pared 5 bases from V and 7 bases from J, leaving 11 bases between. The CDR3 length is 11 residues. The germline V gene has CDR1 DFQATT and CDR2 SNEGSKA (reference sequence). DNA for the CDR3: TGCAGTGCTTGGGCAGGGCCTGGCTACACCTTC. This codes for CSAWAGPGYTF.

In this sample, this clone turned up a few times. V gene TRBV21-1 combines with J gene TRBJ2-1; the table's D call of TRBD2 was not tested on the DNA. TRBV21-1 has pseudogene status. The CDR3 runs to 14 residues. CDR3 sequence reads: CASNPRLDGDEQFF. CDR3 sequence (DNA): TGTGCCAGCAACCCTAGACTAGACGGGGATGAGCAGTTCTTC.

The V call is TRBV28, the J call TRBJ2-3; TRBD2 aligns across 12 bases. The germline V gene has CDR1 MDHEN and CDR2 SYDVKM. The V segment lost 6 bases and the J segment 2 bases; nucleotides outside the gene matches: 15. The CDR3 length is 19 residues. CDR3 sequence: CASSSAGLAGGEITDTQYF. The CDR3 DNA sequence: TGTGCCAGCAGCTCCGCCGGGCTAGCGGGGGGGGAAATCACAGATACGCAGTATTTT.

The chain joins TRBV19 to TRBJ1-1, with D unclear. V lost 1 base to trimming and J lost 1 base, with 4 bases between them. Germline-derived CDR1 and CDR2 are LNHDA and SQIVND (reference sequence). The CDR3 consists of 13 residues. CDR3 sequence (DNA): TGTGCCAGTAGTATAGGAGAGAACACTGAAGCTTTCTTT. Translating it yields CASSIGENTEAFF.

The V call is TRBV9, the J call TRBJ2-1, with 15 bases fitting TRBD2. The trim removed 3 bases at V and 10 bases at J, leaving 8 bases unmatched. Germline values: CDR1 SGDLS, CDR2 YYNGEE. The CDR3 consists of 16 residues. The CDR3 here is CASSGVGLAGGEEQFF. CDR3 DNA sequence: TGTGCCAGCAGCGGAGTTGGACTAGCGGGAGGGGAAGAGCAGTTCTTC.